This note documents a single T cell receptor beta chain sequence. The data belong to a study of T-cell reconstitution after alpha-beta-depleted transplantation in children. Preparation of the TCRbeta library used unique molecular identifiers. Via MiXCR, TCRdb re-called the PCR reads, giving one row per CDR3 protein. The data hold roughly 300,000 distinct CDR3 sequences, with about a tenth observed a single time. Germline assignment: CDR1 LNHDA and CDR2 SQIVND (reference sequence). The trim removed 2 bases at V and 2 bases at J, leaving 9 bases unmatched. The CDR3 consists of 17 residues. The rearrangement uses TRBV19 and TRBJ2-1; 7 positions agree with TRBD2. The clonotype comes from a human donor who donated a stem cell graft to a child with acute lymphoblastic leukemia. Sequencing was performed on PBMCs from the stem cell graft donor, taken from the stem cell graft. CDR3 coding DNA: TGTGCCAGTAGTATACCCACGGGCGGGAGCGCCTACAATGAGCAGTTCTTC. Protein product: CASSIPTGGSAYNEQFF.